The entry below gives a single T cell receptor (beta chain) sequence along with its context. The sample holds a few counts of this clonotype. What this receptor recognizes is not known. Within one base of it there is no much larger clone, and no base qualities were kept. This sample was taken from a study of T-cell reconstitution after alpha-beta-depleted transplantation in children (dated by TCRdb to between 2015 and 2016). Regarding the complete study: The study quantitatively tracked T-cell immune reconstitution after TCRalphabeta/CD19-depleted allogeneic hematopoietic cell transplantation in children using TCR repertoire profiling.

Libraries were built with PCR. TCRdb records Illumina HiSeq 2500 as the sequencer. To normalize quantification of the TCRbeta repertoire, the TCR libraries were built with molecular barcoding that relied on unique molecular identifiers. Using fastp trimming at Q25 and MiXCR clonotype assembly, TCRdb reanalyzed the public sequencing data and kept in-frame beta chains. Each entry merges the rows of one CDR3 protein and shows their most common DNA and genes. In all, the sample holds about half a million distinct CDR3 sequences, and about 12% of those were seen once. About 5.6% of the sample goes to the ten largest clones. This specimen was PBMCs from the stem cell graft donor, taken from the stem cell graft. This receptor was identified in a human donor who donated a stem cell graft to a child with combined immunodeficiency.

The CDR3 here reads CASSVGTIDHHNEQFF. The DNA reads as follows: TGCGCCAGCAGCGTGGGGACTATAGATCACCACAATGAGCAGTTCTTC. In this chain, TRBV5-1 is recombined with TRBJ2-1; TRBD2 aligns with 7 central bases. According to the germline V gene, CDR1 reads SGHRS and CDR2 reads YFSETQ. From the cysteine up to the phenylalanine, the CDR3 has a length of 16 residues. CDR3 DNA is the only sequence kept; it has 48 bases, read in frame from the first base. Trimming leaves V shorter by 4 bases and J shorter by 5 bases, with the junction holding 12 bases beyond the gene matches.